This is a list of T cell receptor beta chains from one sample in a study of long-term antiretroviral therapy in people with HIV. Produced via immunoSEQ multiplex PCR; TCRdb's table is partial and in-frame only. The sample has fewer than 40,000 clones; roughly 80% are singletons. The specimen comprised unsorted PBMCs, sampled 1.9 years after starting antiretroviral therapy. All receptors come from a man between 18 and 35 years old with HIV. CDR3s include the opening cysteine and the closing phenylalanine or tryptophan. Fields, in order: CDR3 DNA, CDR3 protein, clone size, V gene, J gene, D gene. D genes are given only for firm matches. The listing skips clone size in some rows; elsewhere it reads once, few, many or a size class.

TGTGCCAGCAGTGAACTCAACAGTCTAGAGACCCAGTACTTC	CASSELNSLETQYF	-	TRBV2	TRBJ2-5	-
TGTGCCAGCAGTGAACAGGGACCTGAGGGGACTGAAGCTTTCTTT	CASSEQGPEGTEAFF	-	TRBV6-1	TRBJ1-1	-
TGTGCCAGCAGCTTTGAGGGGCAGACAGATACGCAGTATTTT	CASSFEGQTDTQYF	few	TRBV7-9	TRBJ2-3	-
TGTGCCAGCAGTTACGATCCCGGAAGCACCGGGGAGCTGTTTTTT	CASSYDPGSTGELFF	-	TRBV6-5	TRBJ2-2	-
TGTGCCAGCAGACGGGCTTGGGGGAGAAGAGCTAATGAAAAACTGTTTTTT	CASRRAWGRRANEKLFF	-	TRBV27	TRBJ1-4	-
TGTGCCAGCAGTCCCTCAGGGGGGGCCGGTGAAAAACTGTTTTTT	CASSPSGGAGEKLFF	-	TRBV28	TRBJ1-4	TRBD1
TGTGCCAGCAGCTTAGACTACGCTCCGGGACAGTTGACCTATGGCTACACCTTC	CASSLDYAPGQLTYGYTF	-	TRBV7-6	TRBJ1-2	TRBD1
TGTGCCAGCAGCGGGACAGGGGTCTTTAATGGCTACACCTTC	CASSGTGVFNGYTF	-	TRBV2	TRBJ1-2	TRBD1
TGTGCCAGCAGATCCCCGGGACGGATCTCTGGGGCCAACGTCCTGACTTTC	CASRSPGRISGANVLTF	-	TRBV28	TRBJ2-6	-
TGCGCCAGCAGCGATTACTACCCCAATGAGCAGTTCTTC	CASSDYYPNEQFF	-	TRBV5-1	TRBJ2-1	-
TGTGCCAGCAGTGAAGCAAGTTGGGCTGGAGGAACTAATGAAAAACTGTTTTTT	CASSEASWAGGTNEKLFF	-	TRBV6-1	TRBJ1-4	-